This T cell receptor beta chain was observed in a study of beta chain features in type 1 diabetes. The study's findings and limits: For patients, the naive, central memory and Treg TCRB repertoires appeared more alike than for healthy donors. Highly expressing activated T cells could be over-counted with a cDNA template. In every one of the four CD4+ subsets, TCRB CDR3s were moderately but significantly shorter in Type 1 diabetes patients. Fewer insertions but more deletions were seen at VDJ junctions in type 1 diabetes patients.

In germline, CDR1 is SGHAT, CDR2 FQNNGV. The CDR3 totals 16 residues. Trimming left V 4 bases short and J 2 bases short, with 17 bases between. This clone was counted between two and nine times. Its antigen remains unknown. Expressed TCRB transcripts were sequenced because the isolated RNA had all been reverse transcribed beforehand. Measured with immunoSEQ multiplex PCR; TCRdb has only the in-frame clones, and not every one. The sample lists under 450,000 clones; more than 13% were seen once. The source material was naive CD4+ T cells from blood. The chain uses TRBV11-2 and TRBJ2-5; TRBD1 might be the D (7 bases). The sequence derives from a woman aged 18-29 years in good health. CDR3 protein: CASSSLGGGQQETQYF. The CDR3 nucleotides are TGTGCCAGCAGCTCCCTAGGAGGGGGCCAGCAAGAGACCCAGTACTTC. The complete variable domain, with remaining parts taken from reference TRBV11-2 and TRBJ2-5, reads EAGVAQSPRYKIIEKRQSVAFWCNPISGHATLYWYQQILGQGPKLLIQFQNNGVVDDSQLPKDRFSAERLKGVDSTLKIQPAKLEDSAVYLCASSSLGGGQQETQYFGPGTRLLVL.